A single sample is the source of the 18 T cell receptor beta chains below, sequenced in a study of cytomegalovirus exposure and HLA in healthy donors. Vbeta (60) and Jbeta (13) primers were used in the PCR. The data were produced by immunoSEQ multiplex PCR, yet TCRdb's version contains in-frame clones alone and is incomplete. The table has hundreds of thousands of clones, over 70% seen once. The source material was PBMCs. These receptor sequences come from a woman aged 60-70 years in good health and CMV-seropositive.

In this sample, this clone turned up a few times. V gene TRBV6-1 combines with J gene TRBJ2-1; the D is unclear. V was trimmed by 4 bases and J by 0 bases, leaving 13 bases between them. This CDR3 has 16 amino acids. From germline, CDR1 is MNHNS and CDR2 SASEGT. The CDR3 region has the DNA TGTGCCAGCAGTGGGGCCGGATCGAGCTCCTACAATGAGCAGTTCTTC. Its translation: CASSGAGSSSYNEQFF.

CDR3 nucleotides: TGTGCCAGCGGACGGACTGGACAGGGAGACGAGACCCAGTACTTC. It is translated as CASGRTGQGDETQYF. The rearrangement links TRBV6-4 to TRBJ2-5, with 8 bases lining up with TRBD1. This CDR3 has 15 residues. CDR1 and CDR2 from the germline V gene are MRHNA and SNTAGT. V shed 8 bases and J 5 bases; nucleotides not matched to a gene: 13.

In DNA form, the CDR3 reads TGTGCCAGCAGCTTAGATCCAGCGGGGGGCGCTAGCACAGATACGCAGTATTTT. Translation: CASSLDPAGGASTDTQYF. The chain uses TRBV7-6 and TRBJ2-3; 9 positions agree with TRBD2. The CDR3 sequence is 18 residues long. V dropped 1 base and J dropped 0; count of bases not matched to a gene: 8. CDR1 SGHVS and CDR2 FNYEAQ come from the germline V gene.

The chain recombines TRBV5-1 with TRBJ1-1, with 7 bases that match TRBD1. V was clipped by 4 bases and J by 6 bases; unmatched bases: 0. There are 11 residues in the CDR3. Germline V lookup: CDR1 SGHRS, CDR2 YFSETQ. The CDR3 DNA follows: TGCGCCAGCAGCACAGGGGCTGAAGCTTTCTTT. Protein sequence: CASSTGAEAFF.

Details on this clone: The same CDR3 is also encoded by other DNA sequences in this sample. This rearrangement joins TRBV19 to TRBJ2-3; tentatively, D is TRBD1 (5 bases). V gave up 3 bases and J gave up 2 bases, with 12 bases separating them. CDR1 is LNHDA and CDR2 is SQIVND in the germline V gene (reference sequence). This CDR3 spans 15 amino acids. The CDR3: CASSIGGRVTDTQYF. DNA for the CDR3: TGTGCCAGTAGTATCGGCGGCAGGGTCACAGATACGCAGTATTTT.

In its sample, this clone was seen a few times. The chain couples TRBV19 to TRBJ2-7, with 8 positions matching TRBD1. J lost 12 bases, V lost 4 bases, and 8 bases had no gene match. Germline values: CDR1 LNHDA, CDR2 SQIVND (reference sequence). This CDR3 comprises 12 residues. CDR3 sequence (DNA): TGTGCCAGTAGTAACCAGGGGGCTTTCTTGTACTTC. It encodes CASSNQGAFLYF.

The CDR3 loop reads CASSQHTGLNTEAFF. In nucleotides, the CDR3 is TGTGCCAGCAGTCAGCACACAGGGTTGAACACTGAAGCTTTCTTT. V usage is TRBV6-1 and J usage is TRBJ1-1; D is perhaps TRBD1 (6 bases). The CDR3 loop spans 15 amino acids. The germline V and J ends were trimmed by 5 bases and 0 bases, with 13 bases remaining between them. Germline CDR1 is MNHNS and CDR2 is SASEGT.

The chain joins TRBV5-1 to TRBJ1-1, with D unresolved. The CDR3 spans 13 residues. CDR1 is SGHRS and CDR2 is YFSETQ in the germline V gene. V was shortened by 6 bases and J by 1 base, with 10 bases between the two germline ends. CDR3 sequence reads: CASNSAGNTEAFF. The CDR3 DNA is TGCGCCAGCAATTCGGCAGGGAACACTGAAGCTTTCTTT.

Points on this clone: A read error may account for a junction end that differs from germline. V is TRBV10-3 and J is TRBJ1-2; TRBD1 agrees at 9 bases. The germline V gene encodes CDR1 ENHRY and CDR2 SYGVKD. This CDR3 spans 14 amino acids. CDR3 protein: CVISEGTGYYGYTF. In DNA, the CDR3 is TGTGTCATCAGTGAGGGGACAGGGTACTATGGCTACACCTTC.

This chain links TRBV7-8 with TRBJ2-5; 7 bases agree with TRBD1. This CDR3 comprises 13 residues. V gave up 5 bases and J gave up 4 bases; unmatched junction bases: 4. In germline, CDR1 is SGHVS, CDR2 FQNEAQ. The CDR3 here is CASSGPGGETQYF. DNA of the CDR3: TGTGCCAGCAGCGGGCCAGGGGGAGAGACCCAGTACTTC.

This clone has just a few counts. This chain uses TRBV19 with TRBJ2-4; D might be TRBD2 (6 bases). Trimming pared 5 bases from V and 1 base from J, leaving 9 bases between. Germline CDR1 reads LNHDA; CDR2 reads SQIVND (reference sequence). This CDR3 is 14 amino acids long. This chain's CDR3 is CASSPGVAKNIQYF. For the CDR3, the DNA is TGTGCCAGTAGTCCGGGAGTGGCCAAAAACATTCAGTACTTC.

The rearrangement joins TRBV6-6 to TRBJ2-7, with TRBD1 as a possible D gene (5 bases). Per the germline V gene, CDR1 is MNHNY and CDR2 is SVGAGI (reference sequence). Trimming cost V 6 bases and J 3 bases, with 9 bases left between them. The CDR3 extends over 12 amino acids. The CDR3 loop reads CASSLTDYEQYF. CDR3 in DNA: TGTGCCAGCAGCTTGACAGACTACGAGCAGTACTTC.

The V and J genes are TRBV6-5 and TRBJ1-6; D remains ambiguous. The CDR3 sequence is 13 residues long. Germline V CDR1 and CDR2: MNHEY, SVGAGI. Trimming removed 5 bases at V and 7 bases at J, with 9 bases between. CDR3 nucleotide sequence: TGTGCCAGCAGTGAGTCGGTGAATTCACCCCTCCACTTT. The encoded protein is CASSESVNSPLHF.

A word on this clone: The CDR3 carries no conserved terminal phenylalanine or tryptophan, so it likely arises from a read error. This rearrangement joins TRBV7-2 to TRBJ2-7; 9 nucleotides align to TRBD1. This CDR3 has 15 amino acids. The germline V gene encodes CDR1 SGHTA and CDR2 FQGNSA. Trimming took 6 bases from V and 4 from J; bases not matched to a gene: 10. The CDR3 DNA reads as TGTGCCAGCAGGGTAACAGGGGGCAACGATTACGAGCAGTACCTC. Translating gives CASRVTGGNDYEQYL.

A word on this clone: Other DNA sequences of this sample code for an identical CDR3. The rearrangement links TRBV18 to TRBJ2-5, with TRBD2 identical over 7 bases. The CDR3 totals 13 residues. V gave up 2 bases and J gave up 5 bases; unmatched junction bases: 2. Germline CDR1 and CDR2: KGHSH and LQKENI. In DNA, the CDR3 is TGTGCCAGCTCACCAAGGGGAGGGGAGACCCAGTACTTC. As protein: CASSPRGGETQYF.

The chain links TRBV28 to TRBJ2-5, with 12 bases that match TRBD2. The CDR3 is 16 residues long. CDR1 is MDHEN, CDR2 SYDVKM, per germline. V was clipped by 3 bases and J by 1 base; unmatched bases: 3. CDR3 amino acids: CASSLRTSGAQETQYF. CDR3 nucleotides: TGTGCCAGCAGTTTGAGGACTAGCGGGGCCCAAGAGACCCAGTACTTC. Looking up the rest from reference TRBV28 and TRBJ2-5 gives the full variable domain: DVKVTQSSRYLVKRTGEKVFLECVQDMDHENMFWYRQDPGLGLRLIYFSYDVKMKEKGDIPEGYSVSREKKERFSLILESASTNQTSMYLCASSLRTSGAQETQYFGPGTRLLVL.

The V gene is TRBV19, the J gene TRBJ1-2, with D maybe TRBD1 (6 bases). Deletions cut 2 bases from V and 0 bases from J, with 13 bases between. The length of the CDR3 is 16 residues. The germline CDR1 and CDR2 sequences are LNHDA and SQIVND (reference sequence). The CDR3: CASSISPDSPNYGYTF. The CDR3 bases are TGTGCCAGTAGTATATCCCCGGACAGTCCTAACTATGGCTACACCTTC.

The chain employs TRBV6-5 and TRBJ1-1; a weak D match, TRBD1 (5 bases). V gave up 4 bases and J gave up 10 bases, with 10 bases separating them. CDR1 and CDR2 from the germline V gene are MNHEY and SVGAGI. The CDR3 runs to 11 residues. The CDR3 protein is CASSSGAGAFF. CDR3 DNA: TGTGCCAGCAGTTCTGGGGCTGGAGCTTTCTTT.